The clone carrying this T cell receptor beta chain was picked up a small number of times. Its antigen remains unidentified. As processed by the authors: In the immunoSEQ data, sequences were junction-only and lacked quality scores, so filtering differed. TCRdb's table, derived via immunoSEQ multiplex PCR, lists solely in-frame clones and lacks some. For V, J and clone size, that table is used; D and trimming come from the DNA. The repertoire has around 440,000 clones, around 77% of them found once; the top ten carry around 12%. Losses at the gene ends were 5 bases for V and 6 bases for J; bases not matched to a gene: 7. The CDR3 runs to 14 residues. Germline V lookup: CDR1 SEHNR, CDR2 FQNEAQ (reference sequence). This sample is drawn from a study of shared clonotypes between healthy human individuals. Study-level findings and limits: Tissue TCR repertoires likely differ from these blood-only repertoires. Clonotype sharing among the donors was expected to vary with sequencing depth. It was the few donors that limited the genetic and exposure-history diversity represented.

Sequenced material: PBMCs. The V call is TRBV7-9, the J call TRBJ2-1; 7 positions match TRBD1. This clonotype was obtained from a woman between 40 and 50 years old in good health. Some clones in this sample may be carry-over from other donors' samples. The CDR3 region has the DNA TGTGCCAGCAGCACCCAGGGGACAGCCAATGAGCAGTTCTTC. Translation: CASSTQGTANEQFF.